The 15 T cell receptor beta chains below were found in one sample sequenced in a study of cytomegalovirus exposure and HLA in healthy donors. The PCR ran on 60 Vbeta and 13 Jbeta primers. Libraries were prepared by immunoSEQ multiplex PCR; TCRdb keeps only in-frame clonotypes and omits some of them. The sample includes around 120,000 clones, about three quarters of them seen just once. Sequencing used PBMCs. The origin of the receptors is a man younger than 40 in good health and CMV-seronegative.

There are a few counts of this clone. V gene TRBV19 combines with J gene TRBJ1-1, with D tentatively TRBD1 (5 bases). Trimming took 4 bases from V and 3 from J, leaving 9 bases between them. Germline-derived CDR1 and CDR2 are LNHDA and SQIVND (reference sequence). The length of the CDR3 is 13 residues. CDR3 region: CASSRQSYTEAFF. The CDR3 DNA follows: TGTGCCAGTAGTAGACAGAGCTACACTGAAGCTTTCTTT. Using reference TRBV19 and TRBJ1-1 for the parts outside the CDR3, the full variable domain is DGGITQSPKYLFRKEGQNVTLSCEQNLNHDAMYWYRQDPGQGLRLIYYSQIVNDFQKGDIAEGYSVSREKKESFPLTVTSAQKNPTAFYLCASSRQSYTEAFFGQGTRLTVV.

This sequence joins TRBV6-1 and TRBJ2-7; 9 positions agree with TRBD1. In germline, CDR1 is MNHNS, CDR2 SASEGT. The CDR3 runs to 14 residues. The ends lost 4 bases at V and 3 bases at J; junction bases unmatched: 4. For the CDR3, the DNA is TGTGCCAGCAGTGGTGGGACAGGGCTCTACGAGCAGTACTTC. Translated: CASSGGTGLYEQYF.

The chain has TRBV30 and TRBJ1-2, with D hard to call. CDR1 and CDR2 (germline): GTSNPN, SVGIG (reference sequence). The CDR3 has 13 residues. V gave up 5 bases and J gave up 4 bases, with 14 bases separating them. Here the CDR3 DNA reads TGTGCCTGGCTTCGGGAGGGTGGCTATGGCTACACCTTC. Its translation is CAWLREGGYGYTF. Full variable domain (remainder filled in from reference TRBV30 and TRBJ1-2): SQTIHQWPATLVQPVGSPLSLECTVEGTSNPNLYWYRQAAGRGLQLLFYSVGIGQISSEVPQNLSASRPQDRQFILSSKKLLLSDSGFYLCAWLREGGYGYTFGSGTRLTVV.

The gene calls are TRBV6-4 and TRBJ2-3; 10 bases map to TRBD2. Germline V gene sequence: CDR1 MRHNA, CDR2 SNTAGT. The CDR3 extends over 15 amino acids. Losses at the gene ends were 6 bases for V and 1 base for J; bases not matched to a gene: 4. The CDR3 DNA is TGTGCCAGCAGCCCTCTAGCGGGGGGCACAGATACGCAGTATTTT. Amino acids: CASSPLAGGTDTQYF.

The genes are TRBV5-4 and TRBJ2-5; the D gene is possibly TRBD1 (5 bases). The germline V gene encodes CDR1 SGHNT and CDR2 YYREEE (reference sequence). V was pared by 4 bases and J by 5 bases, with 18 bases between. There are 15 residues in the CDR3. CDR3 in DNA: TGTGCCAGCAGCCCCCGTGACAGTTTACGGGAGACCCAGTACTTC. Translated: CASSPRDSLRETQYF.

This chain connects TRBV28 to TRBJ2-2; 7 bases match TRBD1. Germline CDR1 MDHEN, CDR2 SYDVKM. The J segment lost 4 bases and the V segment lost 1 base, leaving 3 bases of the junction unmatched. The CDR3 loop spans 15 amino acids. The CDR3 spells CASSLLGGGTGELFF. CDR3 DNA: TGTGCCAGCAGTTTATTAGGGGGCGGCACCGGGGAGCTGTTTTTT.

This clone was seen a few times. CDR3 region: CASSQESGSITYEQYF. DNA of the CDR3: TGTGCCAGCAGCCAAGAAAGCGGGAGTATTACTTACGAGCAGTACTTC. The chain employs TRBV4-2 and TRBJ2-7; 8 bases map to TRBD2. The CDR3 has 16 residues. V lost 0 bases to trimming and J lost 4 bases; unmatched junction nucleotides: 8. Germline V CDR1 and CDR2: LGHNA, YNFKEQ.

The CDR3 region has the DNA TGTGCCAGCAGCGCTTCCCCGGGACAGGGGGATTATGAGCAGTTCTTC. It translates to CASSASPGQGDYEQFF. The chain employs TRBV9 and TRBJ2-1; TRBD1 agrees at 11 bases. CDR3 length equals 16 residues. CDR1 SGDLS and CDR2 YYNGEE come from the germline V gene. Unmatched junction bases numbered 10, after V lost 3 bases and J lost 8 bases.

The chain employs TRBV9 and TRBJ2-3, with D possibly matching TRBD1 (7 bases). The V end was cut by 3 bases, the J end by 6 bases, with 17 bases between. Germline V gene lookup returns CDR1 SGDLS and CDR2 YYNGEE. The CDR3 runs 15 residues. The CDR3 protein is CASSAGGRGSDTQYF. The CDR3 DNA reads as TGTGCCAGCAGCGCCGGGGGCAGGGGGTCCGATACGCAGTATTTT.

The chain has TRBV6-1 and TRBJ2-7; D not resolved. V lost 2 bases and J 9 bases, leaving 11 bases between the germline ends. Germline V lookup: CDR1 MNHNS, CDR2 SASEGT. The CDR3 length is 12 residues. DNA for the CDR3: TGTGCCAGCAGTGAATTCCCGACGGGGCAGTACTTC. Encoded protein: CASSEFPTGQYF.

The V call is TRBV30, the J call TRBJ1-2, with D perhaps matching TRBD1 (5 bases). In germline, CDR1 is GTSNPN, CDR2 SVGIG (reference sequence). V was pared by 4 bases and J by 8 bases, with 17 bases between. The CDR3 sequence is 13 residues long. This chain's CDR3 is CAWTPRGLLGYTF. CDR3 nucleotide sequence: TGTGCCTGGACCCCCCGGGGACTTTTAGGCTACACCTTC.

This chain joins TRBV30 and TRBJ2-1; 7 positions agree with TRBD1. V shed 5 bases, J shed 1 base, and the junction held 2 bases outside the gene matches. This CDR3 has 13 amino acids. Germline values: CDR1 GTSNPN, CDR2 SVGIG (reference sequence). As DNA, the CDR3 is TGTGCCTGGCAGGGACAGTCCTACAATGAGCAGTTCTTC. Translation gives CAWQGQSYNEQFF.

In its sample, this clone was seen a few times. The chain couples TRBV6-6 to TRBJ2-4; D possibly corresponds to TRBD1 (6 bases). V gave up 5 bases and J gave up 6 bases, with 14 bases separating them. This CDR3 has 14 residues. CDR1 is MNHNY and CDR2 is SVGAGI in the germline V gene (reference sequence). The CDR3 DNA is TGTGCCAGCAGTACACAGGGATGGGGAAACATTCAGTACTTC. This translates into CASSTQGWGNIQYF.

The rearrangement uses TRBV6-5 and TRBJ2-3; 7 nucleotides line up with TRBD1. With V trimmed by 0 bases and J by 1 base, 4 bases remained unmatched. CDR1 and CDR2 (germline): MNHEY, SVGAGI. This CDR3 is 16 amino acids long. The CDR3 DNA is TGTGCCAGCAGTTACTCGACAGGGATAGGCACAGATACGCAGTATTTT. Its translation: CASSYSTGIGTDTQYF.

This clone was seen a few times. The chain links TRBV7-9 to TRBJ1-5, with 7 bases fitting TRBD1. The J segment lost 6 bases and the V segment lost 5 bases, leaving 10 bases of the junction unmatched. Per germline, CDR1 SEHNR and CDR2 FQNEAQ (reference sequence). This CDR3 is 15 amino acids long. The CDR3 is CASSDGTEPGQPQHF. The CDR3 coding sequence is TGTGCCAGCAGCGACGGGACAGAACCGGGTCAGCCCCAGCATTTT. The full variable domain, completed using reference TRBV7-9 and TRBJ1-5, is DTGVSQNPRHKITKRGQNVTFRCDPISEHNRLYWYRQTLGQGPEFLTYFQNEAQLEKSRLLSDRFSAERPKGSFSTLEIQRTEQGDSAMYLCASSDGTEPGQPQHFGDGTRLSIL.